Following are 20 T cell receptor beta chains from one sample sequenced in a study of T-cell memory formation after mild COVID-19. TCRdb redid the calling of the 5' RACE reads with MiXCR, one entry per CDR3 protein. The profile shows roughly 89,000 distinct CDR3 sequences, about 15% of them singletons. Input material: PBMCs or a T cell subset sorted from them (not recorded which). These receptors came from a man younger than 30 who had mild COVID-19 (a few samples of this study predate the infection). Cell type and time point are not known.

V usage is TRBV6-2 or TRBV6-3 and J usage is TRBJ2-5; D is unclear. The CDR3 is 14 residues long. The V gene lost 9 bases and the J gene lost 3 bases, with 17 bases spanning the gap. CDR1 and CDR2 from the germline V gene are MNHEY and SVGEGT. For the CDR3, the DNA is TGTGCCAGTGACGGTATACTATCGGAAGAGACCCAGTACTTC. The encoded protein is CASDGILSEETQYF.

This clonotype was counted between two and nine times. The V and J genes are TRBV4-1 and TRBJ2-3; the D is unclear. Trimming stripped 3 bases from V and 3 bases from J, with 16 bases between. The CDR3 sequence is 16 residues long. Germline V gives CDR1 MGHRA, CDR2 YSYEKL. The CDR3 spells CASSQTGGEWTDTQYF. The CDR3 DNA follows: TGCGCCAGCAGCCAGACTGGTGGGGAATGGACAGATACGCAGTATTTT.

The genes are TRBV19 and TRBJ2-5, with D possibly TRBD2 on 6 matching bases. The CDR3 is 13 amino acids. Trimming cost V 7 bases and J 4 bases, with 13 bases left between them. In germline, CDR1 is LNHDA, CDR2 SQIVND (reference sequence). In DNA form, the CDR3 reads TGTGCCAGTACAGCGACGGGGGTAGAGACCCAGTACTTC. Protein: CASTATGVETQYF.

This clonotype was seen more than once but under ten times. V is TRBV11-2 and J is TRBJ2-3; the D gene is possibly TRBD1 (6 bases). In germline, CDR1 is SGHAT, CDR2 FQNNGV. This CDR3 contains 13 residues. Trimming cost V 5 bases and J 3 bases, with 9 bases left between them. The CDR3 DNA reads TGTGCCAGCAGCCCCGGACAGACAGATACGCAGTATTTT. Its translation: CASSPGQTDTQYF.

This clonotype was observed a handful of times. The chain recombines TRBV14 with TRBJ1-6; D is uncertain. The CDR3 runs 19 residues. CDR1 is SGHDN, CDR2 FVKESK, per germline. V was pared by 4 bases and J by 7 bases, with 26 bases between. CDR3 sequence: CASSPRKMQNGLLNSPLHF. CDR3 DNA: TGTGCCAGCAGCCCCAGGAAAATGCAAAATGGACTATTGAATTCACCCCTCCACTTT.

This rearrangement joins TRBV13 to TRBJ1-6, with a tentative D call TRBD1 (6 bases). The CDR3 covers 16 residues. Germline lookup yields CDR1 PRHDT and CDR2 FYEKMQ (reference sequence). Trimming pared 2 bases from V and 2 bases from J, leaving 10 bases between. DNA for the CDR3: TGTGCCAGCAGCTTAACAGGGAGAACCTATAATTCACCCCTCCACTTT. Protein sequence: CASSLTGRTYNSPLHF.

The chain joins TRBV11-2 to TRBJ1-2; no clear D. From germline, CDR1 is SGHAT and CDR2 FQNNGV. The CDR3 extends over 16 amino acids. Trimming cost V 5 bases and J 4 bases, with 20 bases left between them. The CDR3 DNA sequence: TGTGCCAGCAGCCCGACCGGACCTTTTCCATTCTATGGCTACACCTTC. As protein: CASSPTGPFPFYGYTF.

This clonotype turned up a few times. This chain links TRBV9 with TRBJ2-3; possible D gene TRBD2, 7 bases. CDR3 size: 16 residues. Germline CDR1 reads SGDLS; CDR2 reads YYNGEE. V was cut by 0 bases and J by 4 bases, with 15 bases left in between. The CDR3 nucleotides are TGTGCCAGCAGCGTAGAGGAGGGGGGGCCCCCAGATACGCAGTATTTT. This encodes CASSVEEGGPPDTQYF.

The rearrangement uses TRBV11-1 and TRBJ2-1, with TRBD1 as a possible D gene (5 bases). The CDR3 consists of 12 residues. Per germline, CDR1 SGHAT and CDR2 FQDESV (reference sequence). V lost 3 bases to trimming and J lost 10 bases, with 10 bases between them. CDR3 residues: CASSFSTVEQFF. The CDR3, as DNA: TGTGCCAGCAGCTTTTCGACAGTAGAGCAGTTCTTC.

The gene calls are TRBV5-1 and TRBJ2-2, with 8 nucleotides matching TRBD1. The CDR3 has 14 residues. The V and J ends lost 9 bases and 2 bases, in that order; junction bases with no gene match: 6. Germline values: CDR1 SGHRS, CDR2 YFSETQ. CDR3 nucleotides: TGCGCCACGAGCGACAGGGGAAACACCGGGGAGCTGTTTTTT. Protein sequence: CATSDRGNTGELFF.

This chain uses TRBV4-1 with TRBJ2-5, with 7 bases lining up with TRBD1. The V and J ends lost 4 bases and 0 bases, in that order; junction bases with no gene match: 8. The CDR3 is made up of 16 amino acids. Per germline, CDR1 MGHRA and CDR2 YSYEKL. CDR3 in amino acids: CASSRFGQAHQETQYF. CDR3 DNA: TGCGCCAGCAGCCGTTTCGGACAGGCTCACCAAGAGACCCAGTACTTC.

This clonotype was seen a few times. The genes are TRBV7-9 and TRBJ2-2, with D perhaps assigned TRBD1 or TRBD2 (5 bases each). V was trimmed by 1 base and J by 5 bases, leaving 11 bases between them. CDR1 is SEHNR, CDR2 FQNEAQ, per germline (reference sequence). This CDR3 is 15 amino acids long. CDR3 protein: CASSLDTGGTGELFF. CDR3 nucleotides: TGTGCCAGCAGCTTAGACACAGGCGGGACCGGGGAGCTGTTTTTT. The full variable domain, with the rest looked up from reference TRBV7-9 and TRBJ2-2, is DTGVSQNPRHKITKRGQNVTFRCDPISEHNRLYWYRQTLGQGPEFLTYFQNEAQLEKSRLLSDRFSAERPKGSFSTLEIQRTEQGDSAMYLCASSLDTGGTGELFFGEGSRLTVL.

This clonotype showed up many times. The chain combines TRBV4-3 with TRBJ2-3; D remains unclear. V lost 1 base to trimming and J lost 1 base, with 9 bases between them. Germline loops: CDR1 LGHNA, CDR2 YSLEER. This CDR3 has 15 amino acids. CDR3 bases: TGCGCCAGCAGCCAAGCCCCGCGCGGCACAGATACGCAGTATTTT. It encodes CASSQAPRGTDTQYF.

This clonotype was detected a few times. The CDR3 spells CASSLATGTGELFF. CDR3 DNA sequence: TGCGCCAGCAGCCTGGCGACCGGAACCGGGGAGCTGTTTTTT. This chain connects TRBV5-1 to TRBJ2-2, with D uncertain. The CDR3 consists of 14 residues. Per germline, CDR1 SGHRS and CDR2 YFSETQ. Trimming stripped 4 bases from V and 5 bases from J, with 12 bases between.

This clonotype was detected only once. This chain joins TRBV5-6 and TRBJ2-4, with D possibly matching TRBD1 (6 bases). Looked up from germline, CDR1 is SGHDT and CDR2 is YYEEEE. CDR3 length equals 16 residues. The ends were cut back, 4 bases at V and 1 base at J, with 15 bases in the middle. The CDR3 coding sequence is TGTGCCAGCAGCCAGGACGAGGGACATGCCAAAAACATTCAGTACTTC. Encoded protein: CASSQDEGHAKNIQYF.

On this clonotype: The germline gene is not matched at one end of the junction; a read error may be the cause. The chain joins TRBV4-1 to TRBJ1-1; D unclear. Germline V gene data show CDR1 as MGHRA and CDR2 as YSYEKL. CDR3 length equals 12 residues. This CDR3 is CAISQSNTEAFF. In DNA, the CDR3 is TGCGCCATCAGCCAAAGTAACACTGAAGCTTTCTTT.

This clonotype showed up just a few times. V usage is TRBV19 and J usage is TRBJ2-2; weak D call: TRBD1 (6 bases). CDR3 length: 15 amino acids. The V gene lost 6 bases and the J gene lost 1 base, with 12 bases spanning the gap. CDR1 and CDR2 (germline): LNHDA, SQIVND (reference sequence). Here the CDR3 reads CASSTGTQNTGELFF. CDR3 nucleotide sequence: TGTGCCAGTAGCACCGGGACACAGAACACCGGGGAGCTGTTTTTT.

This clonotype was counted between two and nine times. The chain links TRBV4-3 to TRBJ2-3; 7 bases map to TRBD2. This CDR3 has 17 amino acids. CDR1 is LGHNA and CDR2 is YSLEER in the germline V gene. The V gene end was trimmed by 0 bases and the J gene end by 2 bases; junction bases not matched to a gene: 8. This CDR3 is CASSQEWVAGVTDTQYF. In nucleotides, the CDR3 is TGCGCCAGCAGCCAAGAATGGGTAGCGGGCGTCACAGATACGCAGTATTTT.

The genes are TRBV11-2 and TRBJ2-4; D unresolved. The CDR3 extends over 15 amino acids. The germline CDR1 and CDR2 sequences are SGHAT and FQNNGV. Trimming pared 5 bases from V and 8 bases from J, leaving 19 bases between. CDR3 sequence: CASSHGNRASDIQYF. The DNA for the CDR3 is TGTGCCAGCAGCCATGGGAATCGTGCGTCGGACATTCAGTACTTC.

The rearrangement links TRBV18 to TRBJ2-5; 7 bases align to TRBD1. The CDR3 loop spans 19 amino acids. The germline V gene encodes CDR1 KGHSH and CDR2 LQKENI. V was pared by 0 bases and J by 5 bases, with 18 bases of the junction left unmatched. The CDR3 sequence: CASSPPGVGGAPEEETQYF. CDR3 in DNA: TGTGCCAGCTCACCACCCGGGGTAGGGGGCGCCCCCGAGGAGGAGACCCAGTACTTC.